The entry that follows covers one T cell receptor (beta chain) sequence. V lost 0 bases to trimming and J lost 6 bases; unmatched junction nucleotides: 5. Germline CDR1 is SGHNT and CDR2 is YENEEA. This CDR3 is 17 amino acids long. The entry originates in a study of T cell responses to AZD1222 COVID-19 vaccine. Sequencing was performed with immunoSEQ multiplex PCR; in TCRdb, only in-frame clones are kept and a portion is missing. Among 110,000 to 150,000 clones listed, about nine tenths were seen once. This TCR was sampled from an adult who received the AZD1222 COVID-19 vaccine. This specimen was peripheral blood, taken 28 days after the second AZD1222 dose. The chain is built from TRBV11-3 and TRBJ2-2; 12 nucleotides agree with TRBD2. CDR3 nucleotides: TGTGCCAGCAGCTTAGAACTAGCGGGAGGAGGGTCCGGGGAGCTGTTTTTT. The encoded protein is CASSLELAGGGSGELFF.